This TCR beta chain was recorded in a study of immune cell composition in non-small cell lung cancer. The study, taken as a whole, reports: It was not proven that tumour-reactive clones equal dominant tumour-associated clones.

Normal lung sampling was at least 3 cm from the tumour, as distant as possible. The data were produced by immunoSEQ multiplex PCR, yet TCRdb's version contains in-frame clones alone and is incomplete. The sample includes 5,000 to 6,500 clones, 70% to 90% seen only once; the top ten take less than 8%. V lost 0 bases and J 4 bases, leaving 11 bases between the germline ends. The V gene's germline CDR1 is MGHRA and CDR2 YSYEKL. This CDR3 comprises 15 residues. Remarks on this clone: Its cognate antigen is unknown.

The chain links TRBV4-1 to TRBJ2-3, with D possibly TRBD2 on 7 matching bases. The origin of this receptor is a human donor with non-small cell lung cancer. The sample comprised non-adjacent lung tissue. The CDR3 here is CASSQDGGAADTQYF. The CDR3 coding sequence is TGCGCCAGCAGCCAAGATGGGGGGGCCGCAGATACGCAGTATTTT.